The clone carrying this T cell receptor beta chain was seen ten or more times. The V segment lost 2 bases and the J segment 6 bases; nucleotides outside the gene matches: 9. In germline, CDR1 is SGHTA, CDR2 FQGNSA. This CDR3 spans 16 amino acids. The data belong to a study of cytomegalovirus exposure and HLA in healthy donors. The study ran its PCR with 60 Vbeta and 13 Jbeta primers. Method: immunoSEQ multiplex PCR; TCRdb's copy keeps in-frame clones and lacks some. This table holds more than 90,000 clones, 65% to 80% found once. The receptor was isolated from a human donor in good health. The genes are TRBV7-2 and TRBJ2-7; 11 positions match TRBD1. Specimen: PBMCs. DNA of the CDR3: TGTGCCAGCAGCTTAAGAGGGGACAGGGGGTTACGCGAGCAGTACTTC. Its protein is CASSLRGDRGLREQYF.